The rows below give T cell receptor beta chains drawn from one sample of a study of lymphopenia after photon versus proton radiotherapy. Data came from immunoSEQ multiplex PCR; TCRdb stores just in-frame clones and leaves some out. The sample yields about 18,000 clones, more than 85% seen once. Material: peripheral blood, obtained from a patient treated with photon-based radiotherapy. The receptors shown here come from a woman aged 40 to 50 with cholangiocarcinoma. CDR3s include the opening cysteine and the closing phenylalanine or tryptophan. The order of the fields is D gene, V gene, clone size, J gene, CDR3 DNA, CDR3 protein. D genes are given only for firm matches. Some rows mark clone size as missing; the rest say once, few, many or name a class of expanded clone.

TRBD2	TRBV2	-	TRBJ2-1	TGTGCCAGGAAGCGGGGGAGAGGAGATGAGCAGTTCTTC	CARKRGRGDEQFF
-	TRBV2	-	TRBJ1-6	TGTGCCAGCAGTGAACCCCGGGGCTATAATTCACCCCTCCACTTT	CASSEPRGYNSPLHF
TRBD1	TRBV6-5	-	TRBJ2-7	TGTGCCAGCAGTCGGGACAGATACTCCTACGAGCAGTACTTC	CASSRDRYSYEQYF
TRBD1	TRBV4-1	-	TRBJ1-3	TGCGCCAGCAGCCTGGACAGGGGAGGTGGAAACACCATATATTTT	CASSLDRGGGNTIYF
-	TRBV7-6	-	TRBJ1-1	TGTGCCAGCAGCTTGGATGGGGCCAGTGGGGCTTTCTTT	CASSLDGASGAFF
TRBD1	TRBV28	-	TRBJ1-2	TGTGCCAGCAGCTTACAGGGGGCGCGGTCCAACTATGGCTACACCTTC	CASSLQGARSNYGYTF
TRBD1	TRBV5-4	once	TRBJ2-1	TGTGCCAGCAGCCATGGACAGGGGGGGTACAATGAGCAGTTCTTC	CASSHGQGGYNEQFF
TRBD1	TRBV7-9	-	TRBJ2-1	TGTGCCAGCAGCGACACCTCCTGGGGGACAGCCTACAATGAGCAGTTCTTC	CASSDTSWGTAYNEQFF
-	TRBV2	-	TRBJ1-3	TGTGCCAGCAGTGACCTTGGAAACACCATATATTTT	CASSDLGNTIYF
-	TRBV6-6	-	TRBJ1-6	TGTGCCACGGGAATGCCGCAGGGTGGGGATTCACCCCTCCACTTT	CATGMPQGGDSPLHF
TRBD1	TRBV9	once	TRBJ2-2	TGTGCCAGCAGCGTAGTAACAGGGGGCGCCGGGGAGCTGTTTTTT	CASSVVTGGAGELFF
TRBD2	TRBV6-5	-	TRBJ2-1	TGTGCCAGCAGTCAAGCGGGAGGGCCCCGTGAGCAGTTCTTC	CASSQAGGPREQFF
-	TRBV6-6	few	TRBJ1-5	TGTGCCAGCAGAGGGACCGGGGAGAATCAGCCCCAGCATTTT	CASRGTGENQPQHF
-	TRBV29-1	-	TRBJ2-7	TGCAGCGTCCAAATAGACAGGTACGAGCAGTACTTC	CSVQIDRYEQYF
-	TRBV5-6	once	TRBJ2-2	TGTGCCAGCAGCCCCACGACTCGCAACTGGAACACCGGGGAGCTGTTTTTT	CASSPTTRNWNTGELFF
TRBD2	TRBV7-6	-	TRBJ2-5	TGTGCCAGCAGCCTTAGCGGGGTTGGGGAGACCCAGTACTTC	CASSLSGVGETQYF
-	TRBV27	-	TRBJ1-1	TGTGCCAGCAGTTTAGGCTCCCAGGGCCACACTGAAGCTTTCTTT	CASSLGSQGHTEAFF
-	TRBV7-8	-	TRBJ1-6	TGTGCCAGCGGCTTAGGTGTCTCCTATAATTCACCCCTCCACTTT	CASGLGVSYNSPLHF
-	TRBV7-9	-	TRBJ2-3	TGTGCCAGCAGCTTATCCATAGATACGCAGTATTTT	CASSLSIDTQYF
TRBD2	TRBV18	once	TRBJ2-5	TGTGCCAGCTCACCAAATAGCGGGAGGGGAGAGACCCAGTACTTC	CASSPNSGRGETQYF
-	TRBV6-5	-	TRBJ1-2	TGTGCCAGCAGTTACTCAAATGGGATAGATGGCTACACCTTC	CASSYSNGIDGYTF
-	TRBV30	-	TRBJ2-7	TGTGCCTGGGGGGGGATGGAGCAGTACTTC	CAWGGMEQYF
TRBD1	TRBV10-3	-	TRBJ1-2	TGTGCCATCAGCGAGGACAGGGTGAACTATGGCTACACCTTC	CAISEDRVNYGYTF
-	TRBV4-2	few	TRBJ1-6	TGTGCCAGCAGCCAAGGTTACGACCCAAATTCACCCCTCCACTTT	CASSQGYDPNSPLHF
-	TRBV6-5	-	TRBJ1-1	TGTGCCAGCAGTTACTCAGGGGTCACTGAAGCTTTCTTT	CASSYSGVTEAFF
-	TRBV7-2	-	TRBJ2-2	TGTGCCAGCAGTCAACGGGGGCAGGGCGGGGAGCTGTTTTTT	CASSQRGQGGELFF
-	TRBV6-4	-	TRBJ1-5	TGTGCCAGCAGTGAGAGTAGCAATCAGCCCCAGCATTTT	CASSESSNQPQHF
TRBD2	TRBV27	-	TRBJ2-1	TGTGCCAGCAGTTTATACCCCGGACTAGTTTTATTCAATGAGCAGTTCTTC	CASSLYPGLVLFNEQFF
-	TRBV29-1	-	TRBJ1-1	TGCAGCGTTGAAAAAGGGCTTACGCTGTCGGGGAACACTGAAGCTTTCTTT	CSVEKGLTLSGNTEAFF
TRBD1	TRBV7-2	once	TRBJ1-1	TGTGCCAGCAGCTTAGAGACAGGGGCCCGTTCTTTCTTT	CASSLETGARSFF
TRBD2	TRBV4-3	-	TRBJ2-7	TGCGCCAGCAGCCACAGGACTAGCGGGACGTACGAGCAGTACTTC	CASSHRTSGTYEQYF
-	TRBV2	once	TRBJ1-1	TGTGCCAGCAGCACCTCTCGGGTGAACACTGAAGCTTTCTTT	CASSTSRVNTEAFF
-	TRBV5-6	-	TRBJ2-5	TGTGCCAGCAGTGTCGGGACCCTCGGGGAGACCCAGTACTTC	CASSVGTLGETQYF
-	TRBV10-2	-	TRBJ2-7	TGCGCCAGTTCTGCCGGGACGCCCGGCTCCTACGAGCAGTACTTC	CASSAGTPGSYEQYF
-	TRBV2	-	TRBJ2-7	TGTGCCAGCAGCCCCGGGTACGAGCAGTACTTC	CASSPGYEQYF
-	TRBV7-3	-	TRBJ2-7	TGTGCCAGCAGCTTAGACTGGGGTTACGAGCAGTACTTC	CASSLDWGYEQYF
-	TRBV7-2	-	TRBJ2-1	TGTGCCAGCAGCTTCGACAAGCGGCGTACTTCCTCCTACAATGAGCAGTTCTTC	CASSFDKRRTSSYNEQFF
TRBD1	TRBV4-3	-	TRBJ1-6	TGCGCCAGCAGCCAGGACAGGGGAAATTCACCCCTCCACTTT	CASSQDRGNSPLHF
-	TRBV27	-	TRBJ1-2	TGTGCCAGCAGTGTGGGCGGGGGCGGCGATGGCTACACCTTC	CASSVGGGGDGYTF
-	TRBV5-6	-	TRBJ1-6	TGTGCCAGCAGCTTGGGGGTTTCCTATAATTCACCCCTCCACTTT	CASSLGVSYNSPLHF
TRBD1	TRBV6-6	-	TRBJ1-5	TGTGCCAGCAGTGGGACAGGGTCAGGAAATCAGCCCCAGCATTTT	CASSGTGSGNQPQHF
TRBD1	TRBV10-1	-	TRBJ2-1	TGCGCCAGCAGTACGACAGGGGTCTCCTACAATGAGCAGTTCTTC	CASSTTGVSYNEQFF
-	TRBV9	-	TRBJ2-1	TGTGCCAGCAGCGTAGGGGGGGACAGCTACTACAATGAGCAGTTCTTC	CASSVGGDSYYNEQFF
-	TRBV28	-	TRBJ2-4	TGTGCCAGCAGTCCCCCGGGGGTCTTTGCCAAAAACATTCAGTACTTC	CASSPPGVFAKNIQYF